This TCR beta chain was retrieved from a study of T cells in Graves' hyperthyroidism and ophthalmopathy. Germline V gives CDR1 SGHVS, CDR2 FQNEAQ. The trim removed 1 base at V and 5 bases at J, leaving 13 bases unmatched. The CDR3 totals 17 residues. Absence of ophthalmopathy progression within 18 months defined stable Graves' hyperthyroidism. Each patient was aged 18 to 65 and had newly diagnosed hyperthyroidism of under 2 months' duration. This clonotype was counted between two and nine times. Its antigen is unidentified. Study-level points and caveats: Ophthalmopathy, as predicted by the model, came a median roughly 6.5 months after the prediction. The blood repertoire included most of the expanded thyroid clonotypes above 0.001.

Amplification yielded TCR beta CDR3 regions, with RNA transcripts as the source. With the HTBI primer set, the TCR CDR3 went through a first round of RT-PCR. TCRdb called the multiplex PCR reads again in MiXCR, with one record for every CDR3 protein. This table has over 45,000 distinct CDR3 sequences, approximately 50% appearing once. The clonotype comes from a woman aged 45 to 65 with Graves' hyperthyroidism. Sequenced material: peripheral blood or thyroid tissue (not recorded which). This chain links TRBV7-8 with TRBJ1-2, with 7 bases aligning to TRBD1. The CDR3 DNA reads as TGTGCCAGCAGCTTAGACGGGAGAGGGGGCGCTTGGTATGGCTACACCTTC. Amino acid sequence: CASSLDGRGGAWYGYTF.